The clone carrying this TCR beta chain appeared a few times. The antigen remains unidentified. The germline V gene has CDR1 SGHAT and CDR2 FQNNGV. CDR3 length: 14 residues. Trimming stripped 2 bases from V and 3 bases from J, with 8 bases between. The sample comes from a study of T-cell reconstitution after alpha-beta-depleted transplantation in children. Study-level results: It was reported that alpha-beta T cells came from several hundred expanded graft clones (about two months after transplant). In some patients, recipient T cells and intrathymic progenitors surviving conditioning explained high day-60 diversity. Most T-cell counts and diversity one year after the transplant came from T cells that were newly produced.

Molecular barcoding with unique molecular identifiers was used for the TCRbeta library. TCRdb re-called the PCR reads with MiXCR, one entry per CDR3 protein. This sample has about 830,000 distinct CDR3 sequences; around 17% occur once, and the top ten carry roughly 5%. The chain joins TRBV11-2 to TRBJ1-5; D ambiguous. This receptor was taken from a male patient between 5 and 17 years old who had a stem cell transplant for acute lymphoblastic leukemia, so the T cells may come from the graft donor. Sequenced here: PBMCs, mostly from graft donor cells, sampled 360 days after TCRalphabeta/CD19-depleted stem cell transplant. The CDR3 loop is CASSLTGYNQPQHF. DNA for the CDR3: TGTGCCAGCAGCTTAACTGGATACAATCAGCCCCAGCATTTT.